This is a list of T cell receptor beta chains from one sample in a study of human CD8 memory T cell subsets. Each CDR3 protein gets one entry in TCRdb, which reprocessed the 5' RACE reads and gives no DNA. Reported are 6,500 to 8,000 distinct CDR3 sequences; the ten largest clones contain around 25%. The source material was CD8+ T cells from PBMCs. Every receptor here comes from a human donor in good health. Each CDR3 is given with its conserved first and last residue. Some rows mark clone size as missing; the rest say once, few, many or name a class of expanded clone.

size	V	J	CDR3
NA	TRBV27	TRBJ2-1	CASSLQGGTYNEQFF
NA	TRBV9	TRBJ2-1	CASSEGTAHNEQFF
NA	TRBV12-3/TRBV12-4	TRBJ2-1	CASSFLRVGDHNEQFF
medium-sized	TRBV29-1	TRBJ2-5	CSVEEILAGGPGRHQETQYF
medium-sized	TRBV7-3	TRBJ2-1	CASSLTLGAEQFF
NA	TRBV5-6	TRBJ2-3	CASSPASENTQYF
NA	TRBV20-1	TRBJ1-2	CSAPREDLYGYTF
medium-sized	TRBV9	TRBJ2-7	CASSTGGTPSGEQYF
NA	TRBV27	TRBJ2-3	CASSVLSTDTQYF
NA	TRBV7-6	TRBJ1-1	CASSYRAGTGGAGLTEAFF
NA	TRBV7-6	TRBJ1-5	CASSLDGTGEQPQHF
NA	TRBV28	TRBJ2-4	CASSFRPAKNIQYF
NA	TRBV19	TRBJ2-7	CATAGLANIYEQYF
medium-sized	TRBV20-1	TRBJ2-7	CSARGHTGYEQYF
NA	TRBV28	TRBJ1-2	CASSSVFKDRADGYTF
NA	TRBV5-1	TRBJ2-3	CASSLQTGYTDTQYF
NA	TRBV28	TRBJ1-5	CASSLMIRTDQPQHF
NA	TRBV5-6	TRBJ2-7	CASSYVVTSSGRSYEQYF
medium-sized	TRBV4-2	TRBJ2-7	CASSQSGPTSGISYEQYF
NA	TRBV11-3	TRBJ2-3	CASSLGQGRGTQYF
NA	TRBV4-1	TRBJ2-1	CASSQSSYNEQFF
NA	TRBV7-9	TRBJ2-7	CASSSPLNEQYF
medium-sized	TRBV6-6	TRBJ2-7	CASSYPTHERPGSGVYEQYF
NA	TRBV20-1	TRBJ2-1	CSARIGLAGPEYGFF
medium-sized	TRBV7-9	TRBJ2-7	CASSPGTFYEQYF
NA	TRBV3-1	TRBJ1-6	CASSHMGLKTDSPLHF
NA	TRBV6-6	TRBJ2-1	CASRGPGGAEQFF
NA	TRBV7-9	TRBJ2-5	CASSSKGVQFSLQETQYF
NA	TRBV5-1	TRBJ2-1	CASSLGARINEQFF
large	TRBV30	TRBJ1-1	CAWIVSSVGAEAFF
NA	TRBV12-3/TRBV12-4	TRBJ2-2	CASRPGLAGLNTGELFF
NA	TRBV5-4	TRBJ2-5	CASSERGAGGLQETQYF
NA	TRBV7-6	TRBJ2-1	CASSFGRAYNEQFF
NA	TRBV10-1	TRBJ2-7	CASSPKIGDGSYEQYF
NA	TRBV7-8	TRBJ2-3	CASSLGGGLAADTQYF
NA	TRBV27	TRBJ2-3	CASSLLAGSTDTQYF
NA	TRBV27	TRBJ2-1	CASSLGTSGGNEQFF
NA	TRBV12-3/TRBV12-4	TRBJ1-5	CASSLAGRGGQPQHF
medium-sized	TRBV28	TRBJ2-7	CASSYLRTEAGEGEQYF
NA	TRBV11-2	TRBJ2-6	CASSPDRGSGANVLTF
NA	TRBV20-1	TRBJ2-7	CSATGTITYEQYF
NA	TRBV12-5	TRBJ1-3	CPSGVFSGNTIYF
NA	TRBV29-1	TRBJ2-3	CSVEEVGLAGVTSTDTQYF
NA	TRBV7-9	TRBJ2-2	CASSLGSGELFF
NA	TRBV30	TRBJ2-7	CAWSWDTVYEQYF
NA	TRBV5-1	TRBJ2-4	CASSFVSGGNIQYF
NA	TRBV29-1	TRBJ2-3	CSVLGQGGSTDTQYF
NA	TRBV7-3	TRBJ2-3	CASSFPSSGKSTDTQYF
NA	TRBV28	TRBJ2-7	CASSSLRTGFGEQYF
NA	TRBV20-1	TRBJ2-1	CSADTGVTNNEQFF
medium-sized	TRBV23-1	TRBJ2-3	CASSQAARVKDTQYF
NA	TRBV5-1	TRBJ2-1	CASSPSRGTYNEQFF
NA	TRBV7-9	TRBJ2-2	CASNHGGPAGELFF
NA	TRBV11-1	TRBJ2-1	CASSKIGTSFYNEQFF
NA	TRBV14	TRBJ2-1	CASSQVGLAGGPPYNEQFF